The rows below give T cell receptor beta chains drawn from one sample of a study of human T cells and chemical hapten exposure. Each CDR3 protein gets one entry after TCRdb re-called the RACE reads with MiXCR. The table includes just over 70,000 distinct CDR3 sequences, 8.5% to 14% detected once. Source: whole blood, taken in connection with sensitization to the hapten diphenylcyclopropenone (DPC). The receptors were gathered from a woman between 50 and 59 years old with alopecia areata. Some clones in this sample may be carry-over from other donors' samples. CDR3s leave out the opening cysteine and the closing phenylalanine or tryptophan. Fields, in order: CDR3 protein, D gene, CDR3 length, clone size, V gene. The D gene is left open where the match is weak. Rows may omit the clone size; those that give it use once, few, many or a size class.

CDR3 protein: ASRTQGADLNYGYT; D gene: .; CDR3 length: 14; clone size: .; V gene: TRBV6-2/TRBV6-3
CDR3 protein: ASSQVEGQGYEKLF; D gene: TRBD1; CDR3 length: 14; clone size: few; V gene: TRBV4-2
CDR3 protein: ASTTGGFTYEQY; D gene: TRBD1; CDR3 length: 12; clone size: few; V gene: TRBV6-6
CDR3 protein: SALRENTEAF; D gene: .; CDR3 length: 10; clone size: .; V gene: TRBV29-1
CDR3 protein: SVEVNSGNTIY; D gene: .; CDR3 length: 11; clone size: .; V gene: TRBV29-1
CDR3 protein: ASCRGDGSSYNSPLH; D gene: .; CDR3 length: 15; clone size: few; V gene: TRBV10-2
CDR3 protein: ASSGGKAGNTDTQY; D gene: .; CDR3 length: 14; clone size: many; V gene: TRBV28
CDR3 protein: ASSLWGKAGTVSYEQY; D gene: .; CDR3 length: 16; clone size: many; V gene: TRBV27
CDR3 protein: ASSATPNTEAF; D gene: .; CDR3 length: 11; clone size: .; V gene: TRBV7-3
CDR3 protein: ASRTTSRHEQF; D gene: .; CDR3 length: 11; clone size: many; V gene: TRBV7-2
CDR3 protein: ASSKLQGPTGELF; D gene: TRBD1; CDR3 length: 13; clone size: many; V gene: TRBV12-3/TRBV12-4
CDR3 protein: ASSQGPGLWQPQH; D gene: .; CDR3 length: 13; clone size: many; V gene: TRBV3-1
CDR3 protein: ASSQRGYEQY; D gene: .; CDR3 length: 10; clone size: many; V gene: TRBV3-1
CDR3 protein: SVAEQGGEKLF; D gene: .; CDR3 length: 11; clone size: few; V gene: TRBV29-1
CDR3 protein: ASSHGTAKETQY; D gene: TRBD1; CDR3 length: 12; clone size: many; V gene: TRBV7-2
CDR3 protein: ASSLVIGSFNQPQH; D gene: .; CDR3 length: 14; clone size: .; V gene: TRBV12-3/TRBV12-4
CDR3 protein: ASSAASTDTQY; D gene: .; CDR3 length: 11; clone size: .; V gene: TRBV9
CDR3 protein: ASSAAGASGRPEQY; D gene: TRBD2; CDR3 length: 14; clone size: .; V gene: TRBV9
CDR3 protein: ASSRSGEQY; D gene: .; CDR3 length: 9; clone size: many; V gene: TRBV7-2
CDR3 protein: ASSLGTVRNEKLF; D gene: .; CDR3 length: 13; clone size: many; V gene: TRBV11-2
CDR3 protein: ASRTPGQGTGDIQY; D gene: TRBD1; CDR3 length: 14; clone size: many; V gene: TRBV19
CDR3 protein: AISERTGGLNEQF; D gene: TRBD1; CDR3 length: 13; clone size: many; V gene: TRBV10-3
CDR3 protein: SVYDPGQAVIQY; D gene: TRBD1; CDR3 length: 12; clone size: few; V gene: TRBV29-1